This T cell receptor (beta chain) was recovered during a study of blood T cell repertoires in COVID-19. As for the study in general: Donors in the United States, Italy and Spain gave samples during acute or convalescent COVID-19. T cells, B-cell-depleted T cells, or PBMCs supplied cDNA or gDNA.

TCRdb's table, derived via immunoSEQ multiplex PCR, lists solely in-frame clones and lacks some. The data contain more than 300,000 clones, roughly 90% of them singletons. Up to 2 weeks before entering the study, exposed participants had met a COVID-19 case. The CDR3 consists of 16 residues. From germline, CDR1 is SEHNR and CDR2 FQNEAQ (reference sequence). V shed 4 bases and J 7 bases; nucleotides not matched to a gene: 8. Sequencing was carried out using PBMCs or T cells enriched from blood (not recorded which). This TCR was recovered from a woman under 40 who had been exposed to COVID-19. V is TRBV7-9 and J is TRBJ2-1; TRBD2 aligns across 12 bases. The CDR3 sequence: CASSSASGGARNEQFF. CDR3 in DNA: TGTGCCAGCAGCTCCGCTAGCGGGGGGGCACGGAATGAGCAGTTCTTC.